These T cell receptor beta chains were read from a single sample in a study of shared clonotypes between healthy human individuals. Clones were read by immunoSEQ multiplex PCR, and TCRdb kept only the in-frame ones, dropping some. The table lists hundreds of thousands of clones, approximately 96% of them singletons. The material sequenced was naive CD8+ T cells sorted from blood. These receptors all come from a woman in her twenties or thirties in good health. Each CDR3 is given with its conserved first and last residue. D genes are given only for firm matches. Only part of the rows carry a size: once, few, many, or a class if the clone is expanded.

TRBV27,TRBD1,-,TRBJ1-1,TGTGCCAGCAGAAAAGGGACAGGTGAAGAAGCTTTCTTT,CASRKGTGEEAFF
TRBV19,TRBD1,-,TRBJ1-6,TGTGCCAGTGGAGGGGACAGGGGGAAGGATAATTCACCCCTCCACTTT,CASGGDRGKDNSPLHF
TRBV2,TRBD1,-,TRBJ1-5,TGTGCCAGCAGTGAAGCCCTACAGGGGGCAAACAATCAGCCCCAGCATTTT,CASSEALQGANNQPQHF
TRBV11-2,-,few,TRBJ1-1,TGTGCCAGCAGCTTATCAGTAAACACTGAAGCTTTCTTT,CASSLSVNTEAFF
TRBV6-5,-,-,TRBJ2-1,TGTGCCAGCAGCCGACGGCTAACCTACAATGAGCAGTTCTTC,CASSRRLTYNEQFF
TRBV19,-,once,TRBJ2-7,TGTGCCAGTAGTATCTTCGAGGGCTACGAGCAGTACTTC,CASSIFEGYEQYF
TRBV11-2,-,-,TRBJ2-7,TGTGCCAGCACGTCCGGGACGAACTACGAGCAGTACTTC,CASTSGTNYEQYF
TRBV29-1,TRBD1,-,TRBJ2-7,TGCAGCGTTGAGGCGTTGGGGACAGTCCCTTCCTCCTACGAGCAGTACTTC,CSVEALGTVPSSYEQYF
TRBV6-5,TRBD1,-,TRBJ2-3,TGTGCCAGCAGTTCAGGGGGCTCAGATACGCAGTATTTT,CASSSGGSDTQYF
TRBV5-1,TRBD1,-,TRBJ1-1,TGCGCCAGCAGCTGGACAGGGCCGGGCACTGAAGCTTTCTTT,CASSWTGPGTEAFF
TRBV28,-,-,TRBJ2-3,TGTGCCAGCAGTTTATCCCCAGGACCCACAGATACGCAGTATTTT,CASSLSPGPTDTQYF
TRBV6-5,TRBD1,-,TRBJ1-2,TGTGCCAGCAGTTACTCGCTTGCTAACAGGGGCGGCTACACCTTC,CASSYSLANRGGYTF
TRBV19,TRBD1,once,TRBJ1-1,TGTGCCAGTACCATTGGGCCAGGGGGGCTTGAAGCTTTCTTT,CASTIGPGGLEAFF
TRBV5-3,-,-,TRBJ1-2,TGTGCCAGCAGCGTGGGAGGCTCATGGAAGGGCTACACCTTC,CASSVGGSWKGYTF
TRBV6-5,-,-,TRBJ1-1,TGTGCCAGCAGTTCCTCGGGGAACACTGAAGCTTTCTTT,CASSSSGNTEAFF
TRBV10-2,-,once,TRBJ2-7,TGCGCCAGCAGTGATGGCAGATCCTACGAGCAGTACTTC,CASSDGRSYEQYF
TRBV27,-,-,TRBJ2-3,TGTGCCAGCAGTTTGTCAGGTTTCACAGATACGCAGTATTTT,CASSLSGFTDTQYF
TRBV7-7,TRBD2,few,TRBJ2-7,TGTGCCAGCAGCCCAGGACTAGCGGGAGGTTCCTACGAGCAGTACTTC,CASSPGLAGGSYEQYF
TRBV11-2,-,-,TRBJ2-5,TGTGCCAGCAGCACAATAGCGGCTAAGTACCAAGAGACCCAGTACTTC,CASSTIAAKYQETQYF
TRBV11-2,TRBD1,-,TRBJ2-7,TGTGCCAGCAGCCTCGGGACAGGGTACGAGCAGTACTTC,CASSLGTGYEQYF
TRBV27,-,-,TRBJ2-7,TGTGCCAGCAGTTTAGCCAGCCCTGGGTACGAGCAGTACTTC,CASSLASPGYEQYF
TRBV28,-,-,TRBJ2-2,TGTGCCAGCAGTTTATTAGAAGGGAGGTCTAACACCGGGGAGCTGTTTTTT,CASSLLEGRSNTGELFF
TRBV9,TRBD2,-,TRBJ2-3,TGTGCCAGCAGCGTAGGCCCCTGGGGTAGCGGGAGGTCTGCAGATACGCAGTATTTT,CASSVGPWGSGRSADTQYF
TRBV7-9,TRBD2,-,TRBJ2-7,TGTGCCAGCAGCCCTCTAGCGGGGGGCTACGAGCAGTACTTC,CASSPLAGGYEQYF
TRBV7-6,TRBD1,-,TRBJ2-7,TGTGCCAGCAGCTTTAGGACAGGGGAGGGCTACGAGCAGTACTTC,CASSFRTGEGYEQYF